Presented here are 28 T cell receptor beta chains from one specimen sequenced in a study of brain T cells in children with intractable seizures. Only in-frame clones appear in the TCRdb table, and some are missing; sequencing was by immunoSEQ multiplex PCR. This table holds 340,000 or so clones, nearly 95% found once. Time point of the sample: blood from clinic visit 5 months post-surgery; TSC patient then seizure free. Sequencing was performed on peripheral blood, taken around 5 months after surgery. These receptors were obtained from a boy under two years old with tuberous sclerosis and intractable seizures.

The chain couples TRBV7-6 to TRBJ1-4; 10 bases are shared with TRBD1. The germline gives CDR1 SGHVS, CDR2 FNYEAQ. The CDR3 loop spans 16 amino acids. V was pared by 1 base and J by 6 bases, with 5 bases of the junction left unmatched. The CDR3 region is CASSLGLTGGDEKLFF. The CDR3 DNA reads TGTGCCAGCAGCTTAGGTCTGACAGGGGGCGATGAAAAACTGTTTTTT.

The rearrangement links TRBV19 to TRBJ2-2, with D perhaps TRBD1 (6 bases). The V and J ends lost 6 bases and 0 bases respectively, with 8 bases between them. This CDR3 spans 14 amino acids. Looked up from germline, CDR1 is LNHDA and CDR2 is SQIVND (reference sequence). The CDR3 coding sequence is TGTGCCAGTAGCCGACAGGCGAACACCGGGGAGCTGTTTTTT. It specifies CASSRQANTGELFF.

V and J are TRBV30 and TRBJ1-1; 11 nucleotides match TRBD1. CDR1 is GTSNPN and CDR2 is SVGIG in the germline V gene (reference sequence). This CDR3 region has 14 residues. V shed 3 bases, J shed 5 bases, and the junction held 5 bases outside the gene matches. The CDR3 sequence: CAWSGQGAYTEAFF. The CDR3 DNA sequence: TGTGCCTGGAGCGGACAGGGGGCGTATACTGAAGCTTTCTTT. Based on the CDR3 plus reference TRBV30 and TRBJ1-1, the full variable domain is SQTIHQWPATLVQPVGSPLSLECTVEGTSNPNLYWYRQAAGRGLQLLFYSVGIGQISSEVPQNLSASRPQDRQFILSSKKLLLSDSGFYLCAWSGQGAYTEAFFGQGTRLTVV.

The chain joins TRBV7-9 to TRBJ1-1; D is unresolved. CDR3 length: 13 residues. V was cut by 4 bases and J by 9 bases, with 15 bases left in between. Germline V CDR1 and CDR2: SEHNR, FQNEAQ (reference sequence). The chain's CDR3 is CASSSSGGKKAFF. Here the CDR3 DNA reads TGTGCCAGCAGCTCATCTGGAGGGAAAAAAGCTTTCTTT.

The chain recombines TRBV14 with TRBJ2-1; 12 positions match TRBD2. Per the germline V gene, CDR1 is SGHDN and CDR2 is FVKESK. The CDR3 runs 18 residues. V trimming: 0 bases; J trimming: 0 bases; junction bases outside the gene matches: 3. The chain's CDR3 is CASSQELAGGLSYNEQFF. In DNA form, the CDR3 reads TGTGCCAGCAGCCAAGAACTAGCGGGGGGCCTCTCCTACAATGAGCAGTTCTTC.

V and J are TRBV4-1 and TRBJ2-3; TRBD2 matches 11 bases. Germline V gene lookup returns CDR1 MGHRA and CDR2 YSYEKL. The CDR3 loop spans 16 amino acids. J lost 4 bases, V lost 0 bases, and 3 bases had no gene match. In DNA, the CDR3 is TGCGCCAGCAGCCAAGACCCTAGCGGGGGGTCAGATACGCAGTATTTT. Protein: CASSQDPSGGSDTQYF.

The V call is TRBV28, the J call TRBJ2-1, with 7 positions matching TRBD1. V was pared by 5 bases and J by 10 bases, with 8 bases of the junction left unmatched. The CDR3 consists of 13 residues. The germline gives CDR1 MDHEN, CDR2 SYDVKM. The CDR3 is CASSPLPQGEQFF. The CDR3 bases are TGTGCCAGCAGTCCCCTCCCACAGGGGGAGCAGTTCTTC.

This clone was observed once. The J gene is TRBJ2-3, the V gene TRBV19; D possibly corresponds to TRBD2 (7 bases). The CDR3 covers 15 residues. V was shortened by 9 bases and J by 0 bases, with 16 bases between the two germline ends. From germline, CDR1 is LNHDA and CDR2 SQIVND (reference sequence). CDR3 in DNA: TGTGCCAGCAGCGGGGACAAATATAGCACAGATACGCAGTATTTT. This encodes CASSGDKYSTDTQYF.

The rearrangement joins TRBV27 to TRBJ1-2, with D unresolved. Germline values: CDR1 MNHEY, CDR2 SMNVEV (reference sequence). The CDR3 sequence is 13 residues long. The V end was cut by 3 bases, the J end by 4 bases, with 9 bases between. DNA of the CDR3: TGTGCCAGCAGTTTTAGACGGTTCTATGGCTACACCTTC. Translating it yields CASSFRRFYGYTF.

The CDR3 reads CASSWGTVRSEKLFF. CDR3 nucleotide sequence: TGCGCCAGCAGCTGGGGAACAGTCAGAAGTGAAAAACTGTTTTTT. The V and J genes are TRBV5-1 and TRBJ1-4; D is unresolved. V lost 3 bases and J 7 bases, leaving 16 bases between the germline ends. Germline V gives CDR1 SGHRS, CDR2 YFSETQ. There are 15 residues in the CDR3.

This clone was counted once. The gene calls are TRBV14 and TRBJ1-2; no firm D call. The CDR3 is made up of 14 amino acids. Per the germline V gene, CDR1 is SGHDN and CDR2 is FVKESK. V was trimmed by 2 bases and J by 5 bases, leaving 12 bases between them. CDR3 DNA sequence: TGTGCCAGCAGCCAATTAATAGGAGGTTATGGCTACACCTTC. Protein: CASSQLIGGYGYTF.

The chain is built from TRBV7-6 and TRBJ1-2; a weak D match, TRBD1 (6 bases). The germline CDR1 and CDR2 sequences are SGHVS and FNYEAQ. Between the trimmed V and J ends, which lost 2 bases and 7 bases, there was a span of 17 bases. The length of the CDR3 is 15 residues. The CDR3 loop reads CASSLYEQGQRGYTF. CDR3 sequence (DNA): TGTGCCAGCAGCTTATACGAACAGGGCCAACGTGGCTACACCTTC. The full variable domain, completed using reference TRBV7-6 and TRBJ1-2, is GAGVSQSPRYKVTKRGQDVALRCDPISGHVSLYWYRQALGQGPEFLTYFNYEAQQDKSGLPNDRFSAERPEGSISTLTIQRTEQRDSAMYRCASSLYEQGQRGYTFGSGTRLTVV.

The count of this clone is one. This chain uses TRBV30 with TRBJ2-7; possible D gene TRBD1, 6 bases. CDR3 length: 18 residues. Trimming cost V 5 bases and J 2 bases, with 28 bases left between them. Per the germline V gene, CDR1 is GTSNPN and CDR2 is SVGIG (reference sequence). The CDR3 DNA reads as TGTGCCTGGGGGGCCACATCTAAAACAGGGTTTCGGACCTACGAGCAGTACTTC. Its translation: CAWGATSKTGFRTYEQYF.

The chain combines TRBV5-4 with TRBJ1-6; D ambiguous. V lost 2 bases, J lost 10 bases, and 7 bases lay in between. This CDR3 region has 12 residues. CDR1 and CDR2 from the germline V gene are SGHNT and YYREEE (reference sequence). This CDR3 is CASSFKTSPLHF. The CDR3 coding sequence is TGTGCCAGCAGCTTTAAGACGTCACCCCTCCACTTT. Combining the CDR3 with reference TRBV5-4 and TRBJ1-6 gives the whole variable domain ETGVTQSPTHLIKTRGQQVTLRCSSQSGHNTVSWYQQALGQGPQFIFQYYREEENGRGNFPPRFSGLQFPNYSSELNVNALELDDSALYLCASSFKTSPLHFGNGTRLTVT.

This clone was seen just once. The identical CDR3 is also encoded by other nucleotide sequences in the sample. The CDR3 DNA reads as TGTGCCAGCAGCCAAGAGACAGGGGGCAATCAGCCCCAGCATTTT. Translating it yields CASSQETGGNQPQHF. This chain links TRBV4-2 with TRBJ1-5; 8 nucleotides agree with TRBD1. V shed 0 bases and J 2 bases; nucleotides not matched to a gene: 0. Germline lookup yields CDR1 LGHNA and CDR2 YNFKEQ. This CDR3 is built from 15 residues.

The rearrangement joins TRBV30 to TRBJ2-1; 11 nucleotides agree with TRBD2. The CDR3 is made up of 13 amino acids. Per the germline V gene, CDR1 is GTSNPN and CDR2 is SVGIG (reference sequence). Unmatched junction bases numbered 6, after V lost 4 bases and J lost 10 bases. DNA of the CDR3: TGTGCCTGGAAGGGAGTAGCGGGAGGGGAGCAGTTCTTC. Protein product: CAWKGVAGGEQFF.

The rearrangement uses TRBV27 and TRBJ2-3; D is possibly TRBD1 (6 bases). The CDR3 totals 21 residues. V lost 4 bases and J lost 1, with 30 bases in between. Germline V CDR1 and CDR2: MNHEY, SMNVEV (reference sequence). The CDR3 sequence is CASSSRYGTRETFYGTDTQYF. CDR3 nucleotides: TGTGCCAGCAGTTCAAGATATGGGACAAGGGAAACCTTTTACGGCACAGATACGCAGTATTTT.

This clone was counted once. The chain employs TRBV5-1 and TRBJ1-4; D gene ambiguous. The germline gives CDR1 SGHRS, CDR2 YFSETQ. The ends were cut back, 1 base at V and 0 bases at J, with 7 bases in the middle. The CDR3 contains 15 residues. Here the CDR3 reads CASSLTAATNEKLFF. The CDR3 coding sequence is TGCGCCAGCAGCTTGACCGCAGCAACTAATGAAAAACTGTTTTTT.

V gene TRBV2 combines with J gene TRBJ2-7, with TRBD2 matching 7 bases. This CDR3 is 14 amino acids long. Germline trimming cut 5 bases from V and 3 bases from J; bases unmatched to any gene: 7. In germline, CDR1 is SNHLY, CDR2 FYNNEI. The CDR3 region is CASSTGTMNYEQYF. DNA for the CDR3: TGTGCCAGCAGTACCGGGACTATGAACTACGAGCAGTACTTC.

The V gene is TRBV15, the J gene TRBJ2-1; TRBD2 matches at 8 bases. Germline V gene lookup returns CDR1 LNHNV and CDR2 YYDKDF (reference sequence). Trimming cost V 0 bases and J 7 bases; bases outside gene matches: 11. The CDR3 extends over 17 amino acids. The CDR3 nucleotides are TGTGCCACCAGCAGAGATTTATATAGCGGGGATAGGAATGAGCAGTTCTTC. Amino acid sequence: CATSRDLYSGDRNEQFF.

In the case of this clone: The junction does not match germline at one end; this may be a read error. This chain uses TRBV5-6 with TRBJ1-4; 10 bases are a match to TRBD1. The CDR3 consists of 14 residues. Germline V lookup: CDR1 SGHDT, CDR2 YYEEEE. The CDR3, as DNA: TGTGCCAGCAGAATTGAGGGGGACAGGGGACGGGTATCTTTT. Translated, it gives CASRIEGDRGRVSF. The complete variable domain, with remaining parts taken from reference TRBV5-6 and TRBJ1-4, reads DAGVTQSPTHLIKTRGQQVTLRCSPKSGHDTVSWYQQALGQGPQFIFQYYEEEERQRGNFPDRFSGHQFPNYSSELNVNALLLGDSALYLCASRIEGDRGRVSFGSGTQLSVL.

V usage is TRBV30 and J usage is TRBJ1-2; a possible D gene is TRBD1 (5 bases). Trimming stripped 1 base from V and 0 bases from J, with 18 bases between. Per germline, CDR1 GTSNPN and CDR2 SVGIG (reference sequence). This CDR3 region has 17 residues. In DNA form, the CDR3 reads TGTGCCTGGAGTGCATCCCCCGGGGCGAATACTAACTATGGCTACACCTTC. It codes for CAWSASPGANTNYGYTF.

V usage is TRBV27 and J usage is TRBJ1-2; TRBD1 matches 8 bases. This CDR3 has 12 amino acids. After removal of 4 bases from V and 7 bases from J, the junction contained 2 bases not matched to a gene. CDR1 is MNHEY, CDR2 SMNVEV, per germline (reference sequence). The chain's CDR3 is CASSSGGGGYTF. The DNA of the CDR3 is TGTGCCAGCAGTTCAGGGGGCGGTGGCTACACCTTC.

The chain links TRBV11-2 to TRBJ2-7; 7 bases are a match to TRBD1. The CDR3 has 14 residues. After removal of 6 bases from V and 2 bases from J, the junction contained 7 bases not matched to a gene. The germline gives CDR1 SGHAT, CDR2 FQNNGV. For the CDR3, the DNA is TGTGCCAGCAGTAAAGGGCAGGGGGCCTACGAGCAGTACTTC. Translated: CASSKGQGAYEQYF.

The chain joins TRBV29-1 to TRBJ2-3; the match to TRBD1 covers 9 bases. The CDR3 contains 15 residues. V dropped 6 bases and J dropped 5; count of bases not matched to a gene: 12. The germline V gene encodes CDR1 SQVTM and CDR2 ANQGSEA. CDR3 coding DNA: TGCAGCGTCGACAGGGGGGGACCCGCCGAAGATACGCAGTATTTT. Its translation is CSVDRGGPAEDTQYF.

The chain links TRBV18 to TRBJ1-1, with 11 bases identical to TRBD1. Germline assignment: CDR1 KGHSH and CDR2 LQKENI. J gave up 3 bases and V 6 bases, and 9 bases lay outside the gene matches. CDR3 length: 16 residues. For the CDR3, the DNA is TGTGCCAGCTCCGGACAGGGGGCGCGGAAGGACACTGAAGCTTTCTTT. Translated, it gives CASSGQGARKDTEAFF.

This clone was seen only once. V gene TRBV30 combines with J gene TRBJ1-3, with TRBD1 as a possible D gene (6 bases). CDR1 and CDR2 (germline): GTSNPN, SVGIG (reference sequence). The ends were cut back, 5 bases at V and 0 bases at J, with 11 bases in the middle. The CDR3 consists of 14 residues. CDR3 amino acids: CAWFGQSSGNTIYF. The CDR3 nucleotides read TGTGCCTGGTTCGGACAGTCCTCTGGAAACACCATATATTTT.

There are a few counts of this clone. The chain's CDR3 is CASSEVNTIYF. The CDR3 region has the DNA TGTGCCAGCAGTGAAGTGAACACCATATATTTT. The rearrangement uses TRBV2 and TRBJ1-3; D unclear. Germline CDR1 SNHLY, CDR2 FYNNEI. The CDR3 runs to 11 residues. Trimming removed 1 base from V and 7 bases from J, with 2 bases in between.